Reported below is one T cell receptor (beta chain). V was shortened by 1 base and J by 0 bases, with 9 bases between the two germline ends. CDR3 length: 15 residues. The germline V gene encodes CDR1 SEHNR and CDR2 FQNEAQ (reference sequence). The record originates from a study of beta chain features in type 1 diabetes. The sequenced template was cDNA made from the entire isolated RNA. Measured with immunoSEQ multiplex PCR; TCRdb has only the in-frame clones, and not every one. The sample carries roughly 450,000 clones, 14% recorded once. The receptor was derived from a man aged 30-40 years in good health. Input material: naive CD4+ T cells from blood. This chain uses TRBV7-9 with TRBJ1-2; D might be TRBD1 (6 bases). CDR3 nucleotides: TGTGCCAGCAGCTTAGATTCAGGGGCTAACTATGGCTACACCTTC. It is translated as CASSLDSGANYGYTF. The variable domain in full, with the rest retrieved from reference TRBV7-9 and TRBJ1-2, is DTGVSQNPRHKITKRGQNVTFRCDPISEHNRLYWYRQTLGQGPEFLTYFQNEAQLEKSRLLSDRFSAERPKGSFSTLEIQRTEQGDSAMYLCASSLDSGANYGYTFGSGTRLTVV.